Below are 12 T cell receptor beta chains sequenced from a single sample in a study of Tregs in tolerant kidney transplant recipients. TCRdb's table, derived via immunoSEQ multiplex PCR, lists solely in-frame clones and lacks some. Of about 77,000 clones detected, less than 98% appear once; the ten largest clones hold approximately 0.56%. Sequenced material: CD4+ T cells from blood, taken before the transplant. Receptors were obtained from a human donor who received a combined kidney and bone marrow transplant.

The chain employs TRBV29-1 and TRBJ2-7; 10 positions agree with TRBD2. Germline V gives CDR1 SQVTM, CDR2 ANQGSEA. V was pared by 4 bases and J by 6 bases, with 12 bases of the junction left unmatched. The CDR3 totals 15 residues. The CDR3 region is CSVGWQRGGRAEQYF. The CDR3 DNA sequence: TGCAGCGTTGGATGGCAGCGGGGGGGGCGGGCCGAGCAGTACTTC.

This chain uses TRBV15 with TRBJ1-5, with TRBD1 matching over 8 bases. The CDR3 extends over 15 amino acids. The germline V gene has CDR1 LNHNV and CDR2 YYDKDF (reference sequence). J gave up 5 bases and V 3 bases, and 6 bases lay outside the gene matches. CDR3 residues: CATSRRGQGHQPQHF. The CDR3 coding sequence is TGTGCCACCAGCAGGCGAGGACAGGGCCATCAGCCCCAGCATTTT.

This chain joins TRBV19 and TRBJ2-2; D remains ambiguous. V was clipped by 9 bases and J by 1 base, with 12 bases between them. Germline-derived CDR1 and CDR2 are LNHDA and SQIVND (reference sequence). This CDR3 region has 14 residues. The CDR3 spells CASRIDKNTGELFF. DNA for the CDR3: TGTGCCAGCAGGATTGACAAGAACACCGGGGAGCTGTTTTTT.

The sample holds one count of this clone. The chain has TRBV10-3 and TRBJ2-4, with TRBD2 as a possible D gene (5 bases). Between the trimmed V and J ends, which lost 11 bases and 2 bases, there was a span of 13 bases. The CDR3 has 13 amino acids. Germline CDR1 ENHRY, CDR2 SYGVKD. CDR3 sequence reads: CASGRDTKNIQYF. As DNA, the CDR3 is TGTGCCTCCGGACGGGATACCAAAAACATTCAGTACTTC.

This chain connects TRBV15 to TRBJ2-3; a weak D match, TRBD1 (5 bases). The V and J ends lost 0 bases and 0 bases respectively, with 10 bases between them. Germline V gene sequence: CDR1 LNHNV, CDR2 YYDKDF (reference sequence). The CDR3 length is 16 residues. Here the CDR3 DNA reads TGTGCCACCAGCAGAGATAGGGGATGGAGCACAGATACGCAGTATTTT. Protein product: CATSRDRGWSTDTQYF.

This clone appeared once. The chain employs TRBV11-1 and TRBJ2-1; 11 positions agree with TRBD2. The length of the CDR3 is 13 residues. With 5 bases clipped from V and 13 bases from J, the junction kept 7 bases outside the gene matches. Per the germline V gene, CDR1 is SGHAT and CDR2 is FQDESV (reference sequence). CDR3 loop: CASSKTSGVLQFF. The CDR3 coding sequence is TGTGCCAGCAGCAAGACTAGCGGGGTCCTCCAGTTCTTC.

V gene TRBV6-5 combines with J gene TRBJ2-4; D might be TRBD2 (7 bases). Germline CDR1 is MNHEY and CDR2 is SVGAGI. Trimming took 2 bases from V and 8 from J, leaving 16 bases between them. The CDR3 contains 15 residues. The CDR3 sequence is CASSYRGGGVDIQYF. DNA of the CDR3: TGTGCCAGCAGTTACCGAGGGGGGGGTGTGGACATTCAGTACTTC.

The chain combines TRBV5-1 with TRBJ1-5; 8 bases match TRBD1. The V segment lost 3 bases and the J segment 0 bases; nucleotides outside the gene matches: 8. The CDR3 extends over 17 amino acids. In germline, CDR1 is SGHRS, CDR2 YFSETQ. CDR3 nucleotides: TGCGCCAGCAGCTCCCTCGACAGGGGAAATAGCAATCAGCCCCAGCATTTT. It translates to CASSSLDRGNSNQPQHF.

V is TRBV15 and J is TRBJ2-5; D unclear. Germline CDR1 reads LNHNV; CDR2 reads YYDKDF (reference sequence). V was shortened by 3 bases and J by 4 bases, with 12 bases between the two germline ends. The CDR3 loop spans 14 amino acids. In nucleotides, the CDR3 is TGTGCCACCAGCAGTGCCGGGTGGAGAGAGACCCAGTACTTC. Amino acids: CATSSAGWRETQYF.

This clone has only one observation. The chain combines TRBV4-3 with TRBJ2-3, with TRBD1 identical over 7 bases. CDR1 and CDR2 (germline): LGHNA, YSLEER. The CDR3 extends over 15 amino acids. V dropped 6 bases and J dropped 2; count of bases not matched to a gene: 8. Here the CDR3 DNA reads TGCGCCAGCAGGACCGACAGGGCCCCCACAGATACGCAGTATTTT. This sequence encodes CASRTDRAPTDTQYF.

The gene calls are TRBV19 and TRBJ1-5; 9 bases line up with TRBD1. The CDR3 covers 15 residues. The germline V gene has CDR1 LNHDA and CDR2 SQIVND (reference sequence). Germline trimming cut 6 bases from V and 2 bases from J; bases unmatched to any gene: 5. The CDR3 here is CASRTGGVGNQPQHF. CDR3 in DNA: TGTGCCAGTAGGACAGGGGGGGTTGGCAATCAGCCCCAGCATTTT.

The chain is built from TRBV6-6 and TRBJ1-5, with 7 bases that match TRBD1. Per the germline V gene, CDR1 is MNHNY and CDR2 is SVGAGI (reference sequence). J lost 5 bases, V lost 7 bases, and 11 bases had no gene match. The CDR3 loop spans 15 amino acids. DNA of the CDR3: TGTGCCAGCAAGGGGGCGCATGGATTGGATCAGCCCCAGCATTTT. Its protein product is CASKGAHGLDQPQHF.